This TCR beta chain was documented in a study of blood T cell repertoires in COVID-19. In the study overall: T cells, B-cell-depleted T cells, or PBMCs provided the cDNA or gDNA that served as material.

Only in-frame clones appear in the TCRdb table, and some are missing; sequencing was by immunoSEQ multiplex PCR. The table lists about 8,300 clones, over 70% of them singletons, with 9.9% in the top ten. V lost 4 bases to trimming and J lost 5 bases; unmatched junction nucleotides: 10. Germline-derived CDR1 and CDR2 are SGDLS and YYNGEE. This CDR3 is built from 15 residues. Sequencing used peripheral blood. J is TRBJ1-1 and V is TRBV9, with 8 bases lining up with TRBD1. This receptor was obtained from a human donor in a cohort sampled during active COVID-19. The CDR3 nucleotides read TGTGCCAGCAGCCCCACAGGGGGGCTGGGGACTGAAGCTTTCTTT. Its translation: CASSPTGGLGTEAFF.